This entry concerns a single T cell receptor beta chain. The data were obtained in a study of blood T cell repertoires in COVID-19. Study information: From the United States, Italy and Spain came samples of acute and convalescent COVID-19.

The CDR3 is 14 amino acids. V shed 6 bases and J 1 base; nucleotides not matched to a gene: 5. The germline gives CDR1 SGHAT, CDR2 FQDESV (reference sequence). In the original workflow: Nucleated cell counts were estimated from reference gene primer amplification. Libraries were prepared by immunoSEQ multiplex PCR; TCRdb keeps only in-frame clonotypes and omits some of them. D and trimming were read from the DNA, whereas the V and J calls and clone size are those reported in that table. The sample has over 50,000 clones, about 86% seen once. The chain carries TRBV11-1 and TRBJ2-7; 8 bases agree with TRBD1. The TCR originated in a human donor in a cohort sampled during active COVID-19. Sample: peripheral blood. This CDR3 reads CASRGDRWSYEQYF. In nucleotides, the CDR3 is TGTGCCAGCAGGGGGGACAGGTGGTCCTACGAGCAGTACTTC.